This passage covers 10 T cell receptor beta chains from one sample sequenced in a study of T cells in Graves' hyperthyroidism and ophthalmopathy. TCR beta CDR3 regions were amplified from RNA transcripts. When the TCR CDR3 underwent first-round RT-PCR, the HTBI primer set was used. TCRdb reprocessed the multiplex PCR reads via MiXCR and lists one record per CDR3 protein. The table records more than 600,000 distinct CDR3 sequences, over 15% of them present only once. The sequencing input was blood. The source is a man younger than 30 with Graves' hyperthyroidism.

This clonotype has only a few counts. The chain joins TRBV5-1 to TRBJ1-1, with D maybe TRBD1 (6 bases). From germline, CDR1 is SGHRS and CDR2 YFSETQ. Trimming left V 0 bases short and J 3 bases short, with 9 bases between. There are 14 residues in the CDR3. CDR3 DNA: TGCGCCAGCAGCTTGGCGGACAGTTACACTGAAGCTTTCTTT. It translates to CASSLADSYTEAFF.

This clonotype has a count of ten or more. One junction end does not reproduce the germline sequence, and a read error may be involved. The chain couples TRBV3-1 to TRBJ2-6; D is undetermined. The CDR3 is 10 residues long. Germline V gene sequence: CDR1 LGHDT, CDR2 YNNKEL (reference sequence). CDR3 nucleotides: TGTGCCAGCAGCCAAGTTCTCTCCCCTTTC. Amino acids: CASSQVLSPF.

This clonotype showed up many times. The chain joins TRBV30 to TRBJ2-5, with 12 positions matching TRBD2. This CDR3 is built from 17 residues. After removal of 5 bases from V and 0 bases from J, the junction contained 10 bases not matched to a gene. Germline values: CDR1 GTSNPN, CDR2 SVGIG (reference sequence). In DNA, the CDR3 is TGTGCCTGGGGAAGAGGACTAGCGGGATTTTACCAAGAGACCCAGTACTTC. The encoded protein is CAWGRGLAGFYQETQYF.

V and J are TRBV19 and TRBJ1-1; the D is unclear. Per germline, CDR1 LNHDA and CDR2 SQIVND (reference sequence). V was pared by 11 bases and J by 0 bases, with 10 bases between. The CDR3 contains 12 residues. CDR3 sequence reads: CAVQNLNTEAFF. The CDR3 DNA follows: TGTGCCGTGCAGAATTTGAACACTGAAGCTTTCTTT.

This clonotype was seen many times. The J gene is TRBJ2-7, the V gene TRBV29-1; 8 nucleotides line up with TRBD2. V lost 0 bases and J lost 5; bases outside the gene matches: 6. This CDR3 contains 14 residues. Germline assignment: CDR1 SQVTM and CDR2 ANQGSEA. The DNA of the CDR3 is TGCAGCGTTGAAGATTCTAGCGGGCGCGACGAGCAGTACTTC. It codes for CSVEDSSGRDEQYF.

This rearrangement joins TRBV6-9 to TRBJ2-7; D is ambiguous. This CDR3 comprises 15 residues. CDR1 MNHGY and CDR2 SVAAGI come from the germline V gene. Trimming cost V 3 bases and J 0 bases, with 12 bases left between them. The CDR3 loop is CASSYFGSNSYEQYF. CDR3 nucleotide sequence: TGTGCCAGCAGTTACTTTGGCAGCAACTCCTACGAGCAGTACTTC.

This chain links TRBV19 with TRBJ1-1; D is uncertain. Trimming took off 1 base at V and 0 bases at J, with 3 bases between the two ends. Germline lookup yields CDR1 LNHDA and CDR2 SQIVND (reference sequence). This CDR3 is 13 amino acids long. CDR3 protein: CASSIGVNTEAFF. The CDR3 nucleotides read TGTGCCAGTAGTATAGGAGTGAACACTGAAGCTTTCTTT.

This chain connects TRBV2 to TRBJ2-3; TRBD1 might be the D (5 bases). Germline V gene data show CDR1 as SNHLY and CDR2 as FYNNEI. This CDR3 is built from 12 residues. V gave up 6 bases and J gave up 8 bases, with 12 bases separating them. The CDR3 nucleotides read TGTGCCAGCAGACTACAGGCAGGTACGCAGTATTTT. This gives the protein CASRLQAGTQYF.

This clonotype was counted at least ten times. This sequence joins TRBV28 and TRBJ2-3; D not resolved. Germline-derived CDR1 and CDR2 are MDHEN and SYDVKM. V shed 3 bases and J shed 6 bases, with 13 bases lying between them. The CDR3 loop spans 14 amino acids. The chain's CDR3 is CASSFIARPDTQYF. CDR3 sequence (DNA): TGTGCCAGCAGTTTTATAGCTAGACCGGATACGCAGTATTTT.

This clonotype has only a few counts. The chain couples TRBV10-1 to TRBJ2-1; D perhaps matches TRBD1 (5 bases). The germline V and J ends were trimmed by 5 bases and 4 bases, with 15 bases remaining between them. Germline V gene data show CDR1 as WNHNN and CDR2 as SYGVQD (reference sequence). CDR3 length: 15 amino acids. CDR3 residues: CASSQDRYGYNEQFF. CDR3 DNA: TGCGCCAGCAGTCAAGACAGATACGGTTACAATGAGCAGTTCTTC.